The 10 T cell receptor beta chains given below trace back to one sample, sequenced in a study of beta chain features in type 1 diabetes. Study-wide points: Researchers report that Type 1 diabetes patients had moderately but significantly shorter TCRB CDR3s across all four CD4+ subsets.

Their recognized antigens are unknown. Expressed TCRB transcripts were sequenced because the isolated RNA had all been reverse transcribed beforehand. Only in-frame clones appear in the TCRdb table, and some are missing; sequencing was by immunoSEQ multiplex PCR. The repertoire holds about 650,000 clones, with around 12% as singletons. The material sequenced was naive CD4+ T cells from blood. These receptors came from a man younger than 45 with type 1 diabetes.

J is TRBJ2-3 and V is TRBV18; no definite D call. V lost 2 bases and J 6 bases, leaving 15 bases between the germline ends. The germline V gene encodes CDR1 KGHSH and CDR2 LQKENI. The CDR3 has 15 amino acids. DNA of the CDR3: TGTGCCAGCTCACCAGATACAAAGAGCATCGATACGCAGTATTTT. This encodes CASSPDTKSIDTQYF.

This chain joins TRBV6-6 and TRBJ2-5; 7 bases fit TRBD2. Looked up from germline, CDR1 is MNHNY and CDR2 is SVGAGI (reference sequence). CDR3 length: 15 residues. Trimming at V came to 5 bases and at J to 1 base, leaving 7 bases not matched to a gene. The CDR3 DNA reads as TGTGCCAGCAGTGGCCCCCGGGGGGTCCAAGAGACCCAGTACTTC. Translation: CASSGPRGVQETQYF.

This clone was observed a handful of times. Distinct nucleotide sequences in the sample also encode this CDR3. The chain uses TRBV7-2 and TRBJ1-2; D not certain. Trimming pared 4 bases from V and 2 bases from J, leaving 2 bases between. The germline V gene encodes CDR1 SGHTA and CDR2 FQGNSA. The CDR3 is 11 residues long. In nucleotides, the CDR3 is TGTGCCAGCAGCTCGAACTATGGCTACACCTTC. Translation gives CASSSNYGYTF.

The gene calls are TRBV6-1 and TRBJ2-5; D may be TRBD2 (5 bases). Trimming stripped 5 bases from V and 3 bases from J, with 10 bases between. The CDR3 has 13 residues. The germline gives CDR1 MNHNS, CDR2 SASEGT. The CDR3 coding sequence is TGTGCCAGCAGTATCAGCGGTAAAGAGACCCAGTACTTC. This sequence encodes CASSISGKETQYF.

This clone has only a few counts. The chain joins TRBV15 to TRBJ1-1; D not certain. The CDR3 runs to 14 residues. Between the trimmed V and J ends, which lost 2 bases and 3 bases, there was a span of 10 bases. The V gene's germline CDR1 is LNHNV and CDR2 YYDKDF (reference sequence). The CDR3: CATSRSGGDTEAFF. The CDR3 DNA reads TGTGCCACCAGCAGATCGGGCGGGGACACTGAAGCTTTCTTT.

The chain links TRBV2 to TRBJ1-1; TRBD1 might be the D (6 bases). The CDR3 contains 14 residues. The germline V gene has CDR1 SNHLY and CDR2 FYNNEI. V lost 3 bases and J 2 bases, leaving 10 bases between the germline ends. CDR3 sequence: CASSDRGRNTEAFF. CDR3 nucleotides: TGTGCCAGCAGTGATAGGGGGAGAAACACTGAAGCTTTCTTT.

J is TRBJ2-3 and V is TRBV7-9; D ambiguous. CDR1 and CDR2 from the germline V gene are SEHNR and FQNEAQ (reference sequence). The CDR3 has 14 amino acids. V was trimmed by 1 base and J by 6 bases, leaving 11 bases between them. This CDR3 reads CASSLGSGLDTQYF. In nucleotides, the CDR3 is TGTGCCAGCAGCTTAGGTTCCGGTTTGGATACGCAGTATTTT.

This clone was detected only a few times. V gene TRBV5-1 combines with J gene TRBJ1-6, with D possibly matching TRBD1 (5 bases). Trimming removed 0 bases at V and 7 bases at J, with 11 bases between. The CDR3 has 15 residues. Per germline, CDR1 SGHRS and CDR2 YFSETQ. In nucleotides, the CDR3 is TGCGCCAGCAGCTTGGCGTCAGGGTCCAATTCACCCCTCCACTTT. It specifies CASSLASGSNSPLHF.

The gene calls are TRBV7-9 and TRBJ1-1; possible D gene TRBD1, 5 bases. The germline V gene has CDR1 SEHNR and CDR2 FQNEAQ (reference sequence). V was cut by 6 bases and J by 5 bases, with 10 bases left in between. The CDR3 loop spans 12 amino acids. CDR3 sequence reads: CASRPGGTEAFF. The CDR3 DNA follows: TGTGCCAGCAGACCTGGGGGGACTGAAGCTTTCTTT.

Concerning this clone: The DNA is left out, because the CDR3 cannot be placed on it with certainty; the CDR3 is given as TCRdb lists it. The rearrangement links TRBV30 to TRBJ2-5; TRBD1, the table's D call, was not compared with the DNA. The CDR3 numbers 14 amino acids, ends counted. CDR1 GTSNPN and CDR2 SVGIG come from the germline V gene (reference sequence). CDR3 sequence reads: CAWGQGNSQETQHF.